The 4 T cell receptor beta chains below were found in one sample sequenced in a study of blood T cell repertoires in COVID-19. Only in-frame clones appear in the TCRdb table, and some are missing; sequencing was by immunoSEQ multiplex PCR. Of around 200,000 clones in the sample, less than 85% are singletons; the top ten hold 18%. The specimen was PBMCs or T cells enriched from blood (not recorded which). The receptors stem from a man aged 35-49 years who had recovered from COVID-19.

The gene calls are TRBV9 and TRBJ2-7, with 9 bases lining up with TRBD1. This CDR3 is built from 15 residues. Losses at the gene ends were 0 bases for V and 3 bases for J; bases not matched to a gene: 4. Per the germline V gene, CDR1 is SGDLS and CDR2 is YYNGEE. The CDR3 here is CASSVDVDRGYEQYF. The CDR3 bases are TGTGCCAGCAGCGTAGACGTGGACAGGGGCTACGAGCAGTACTTC.

The CDR3 DNA sequence: TGTGCCACCAGCAGAGATTCCACTGACAGGGGCGATTCACCCCTCCACTTT. It codes for CATSRDSTDRGDSPLHF. This chain connects TRBV15 to TRBJ1-6; 8 nucleotides align to TRBD1. The V and J ends lost 0 bases and 8 bases, in that order; junction bases with no gene match: 9. This CDR3 spans 17 amino acids. Germline lookup yields CDR1 LNHNV and CDR2 YYDKDF (reference sequence).

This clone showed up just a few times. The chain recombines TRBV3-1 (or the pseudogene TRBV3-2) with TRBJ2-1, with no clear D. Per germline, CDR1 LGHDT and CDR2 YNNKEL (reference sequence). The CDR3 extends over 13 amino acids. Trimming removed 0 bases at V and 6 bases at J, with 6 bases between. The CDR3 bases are TGTGCCAGCAGCCAAGATTCCCGCAATGAGCAGTTCTTC. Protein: CASSQDSRNEQFF.

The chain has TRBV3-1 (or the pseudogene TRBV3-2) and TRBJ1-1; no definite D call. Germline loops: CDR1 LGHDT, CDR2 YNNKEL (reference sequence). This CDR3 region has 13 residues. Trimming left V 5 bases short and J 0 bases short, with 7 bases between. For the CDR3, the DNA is TGTGCCAGCAGCTACACAATGAACACTGAAGCTTTCTTT. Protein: CASSYTMNTEAFF.